This T cell receptor beta chain was found in a study of response to subunit inactivated influenza vaccine. TCRdb processed the RT-PCR reads anew with MiXCR; each CDR3 protein has one entry. Altogether approximately 500,000 distinct CDR3 sequences are present, less than 25% being singletons, with the ten largest covering approximately 3%. Germline CDR1 is SGHTA and CDR2 is FQGTGA. This CDR3 has 16 residues. The trim removed 4 bases at V and 2 bases at J, leaving 5 bases unmatched. Separately, the same data were catalogued under a study of T cells expressing NK-cell markers. That study reports: 5'RACE template switching with UMIs produced the TCR beta cDNA.

The chain combines TRBV7-3 with TRBJ2-1, with 10 nucleotides matching TRBD2. The source is a man in his fifties who received an inactivated influenza vaccine. Sample: CD4+ T cells sorted from PBMCs, taken 11 to 12 days after vaccination. CDR3 protein: CASSSNLAGAYNEQFF. CDR3 sequence (DNA): TGTGCCAGCAGCTCCAACCTAGCGGGAGCCTACAATGAGCAGTTCTTC. Together with reference TRBV7-3 and TRBJ2-1, the CDR3 gives the full variable domain: GAGVSQTPSNKVTEKGKYVELRCDPISGHTALYWYRQSLGQGPEFLIYFQGTGAADDSGLPNDRFFAVRPEGSVSTLKIQRTERGDSAVYLCASSSNLAGAYNEQFFGPGTRLTVL.